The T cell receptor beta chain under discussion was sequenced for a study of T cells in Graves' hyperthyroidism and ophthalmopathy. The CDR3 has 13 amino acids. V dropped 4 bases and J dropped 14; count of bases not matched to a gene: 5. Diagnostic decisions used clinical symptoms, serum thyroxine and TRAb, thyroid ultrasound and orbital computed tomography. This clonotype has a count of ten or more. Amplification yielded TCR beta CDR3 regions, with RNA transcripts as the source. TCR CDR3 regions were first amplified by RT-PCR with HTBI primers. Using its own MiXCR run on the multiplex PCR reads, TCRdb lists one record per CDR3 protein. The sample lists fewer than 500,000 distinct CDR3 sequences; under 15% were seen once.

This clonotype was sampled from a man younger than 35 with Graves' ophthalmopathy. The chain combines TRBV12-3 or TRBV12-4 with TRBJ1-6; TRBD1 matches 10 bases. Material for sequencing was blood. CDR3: CASSSGQGIALHF. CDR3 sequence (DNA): TGTGCCAGCAGTTCGGGACAGGGGATCGCCCTCCACTTT.